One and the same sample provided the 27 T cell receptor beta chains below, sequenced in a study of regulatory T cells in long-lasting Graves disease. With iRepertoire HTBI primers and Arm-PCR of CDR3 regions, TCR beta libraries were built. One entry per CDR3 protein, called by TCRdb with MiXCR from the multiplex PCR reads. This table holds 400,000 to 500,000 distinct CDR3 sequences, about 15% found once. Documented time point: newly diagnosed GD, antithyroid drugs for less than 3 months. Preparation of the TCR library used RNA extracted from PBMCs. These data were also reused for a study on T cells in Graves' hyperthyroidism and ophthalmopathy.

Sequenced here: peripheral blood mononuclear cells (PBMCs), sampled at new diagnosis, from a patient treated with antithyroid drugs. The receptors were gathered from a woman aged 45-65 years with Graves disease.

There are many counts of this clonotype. CDR3 sequence reads: CSAETGGPSYEQYF. CDR3 nucleotide sequence: TGCAGTGCTGAAACAGGGGGGCCTTCCTACGAGCAGTACTTC. The chain recombines TRBV20-1 with TRBJ2-7, with 8 bases matching TRBD1. Germline trimming cut 5 bases from V and 1 base from J; bases unmatched to any gene: 7. The CDR3 runs to 14 residues. CDR1 and CDR2 (germline): DFQATT, SNEGSKA (reference sequence).

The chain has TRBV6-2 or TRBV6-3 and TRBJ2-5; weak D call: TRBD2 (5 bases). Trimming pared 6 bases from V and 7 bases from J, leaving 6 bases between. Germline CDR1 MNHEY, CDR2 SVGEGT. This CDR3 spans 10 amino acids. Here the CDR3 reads CASRLGTQYF. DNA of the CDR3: TGTGCCAGCAGACTAGGGACCCAGTACTTC.

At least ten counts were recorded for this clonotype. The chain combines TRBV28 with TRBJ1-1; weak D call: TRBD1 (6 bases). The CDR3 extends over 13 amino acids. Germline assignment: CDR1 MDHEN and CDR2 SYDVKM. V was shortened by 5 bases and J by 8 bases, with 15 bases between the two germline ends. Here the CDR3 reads CASSLPGGGEAFF. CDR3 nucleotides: TGTGCCAGCAGTCTCCCCGGGGGGGGCGAAGCTTTCTTT.

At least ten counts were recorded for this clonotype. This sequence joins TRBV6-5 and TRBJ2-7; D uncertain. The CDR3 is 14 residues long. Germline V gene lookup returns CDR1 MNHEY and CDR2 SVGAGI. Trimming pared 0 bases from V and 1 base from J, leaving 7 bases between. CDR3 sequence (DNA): TGTGCCAGCAGTTACTCTAAGGAGTCCTACGAGCAGTACTTC. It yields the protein CASSYSKESYEQYF.

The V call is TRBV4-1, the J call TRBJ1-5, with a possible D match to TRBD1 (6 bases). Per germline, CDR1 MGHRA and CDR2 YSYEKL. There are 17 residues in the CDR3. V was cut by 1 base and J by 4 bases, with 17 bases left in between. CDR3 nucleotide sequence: TGCGCCAGCAGCCAAGTGGCAGGGGCTAACCTAAATCAGCCCCAGCATTTT. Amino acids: CASSQVAGANLNQPQHF.

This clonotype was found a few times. Here the CDR3 reads CAISGGPGQVSSYNEQFF. The CDR3 nucleotides are TGTGCCATCAGTGGTGGGCCGGGACAGGTCAGCTCCTACAATGAGCAGTTCTTC. The gene calls are TRBV10-3 and TRBJ2-1; 8 positions match TRBD1. V was pared by 4 bases and J by 0 bases, with 11 bases of the junction left unmatched. CDR1 is ENHRY, CDR2 SYGVKD, per germline. This CDR3 has 18 amino acids.

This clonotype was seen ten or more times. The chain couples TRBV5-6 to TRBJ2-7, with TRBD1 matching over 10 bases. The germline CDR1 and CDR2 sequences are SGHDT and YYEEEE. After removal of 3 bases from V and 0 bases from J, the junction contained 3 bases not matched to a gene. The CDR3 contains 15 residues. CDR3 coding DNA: TGTGCCAGCAGCTGGGGACAGGGGCCCTCCTACGAGCAGTACTTC. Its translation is CASSWGQGPSYEQYF.

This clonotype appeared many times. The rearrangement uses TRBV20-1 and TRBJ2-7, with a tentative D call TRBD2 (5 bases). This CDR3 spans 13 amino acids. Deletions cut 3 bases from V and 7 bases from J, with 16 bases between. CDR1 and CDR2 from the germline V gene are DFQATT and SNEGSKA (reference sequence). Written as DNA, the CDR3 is TGCAGTGCTAGGCCCAGTGGAGGTCATGAGCAGTACTTC. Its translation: CSARPSGGHEQYF.

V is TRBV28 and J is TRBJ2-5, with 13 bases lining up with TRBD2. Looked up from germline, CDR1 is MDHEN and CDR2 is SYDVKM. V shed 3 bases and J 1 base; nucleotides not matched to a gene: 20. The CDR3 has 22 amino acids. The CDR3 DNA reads TGTGCCAGCAGTTTTTTATTTTCGACTAGCGGGAGGATCACAGAACGCCAAGAGACCCAGTACTTC. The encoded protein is CASSFLFSTSGRITERQETQYF.

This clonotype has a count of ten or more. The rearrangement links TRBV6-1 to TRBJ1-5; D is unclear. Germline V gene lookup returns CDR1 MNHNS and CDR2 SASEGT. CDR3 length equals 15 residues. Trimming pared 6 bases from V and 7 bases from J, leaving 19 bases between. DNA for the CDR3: TGTGCCAGCAGCCTGGAAGGGTTGCGAGGCCAGCCCCAGCATTTT. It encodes CASSLEGLRGQPQHF.

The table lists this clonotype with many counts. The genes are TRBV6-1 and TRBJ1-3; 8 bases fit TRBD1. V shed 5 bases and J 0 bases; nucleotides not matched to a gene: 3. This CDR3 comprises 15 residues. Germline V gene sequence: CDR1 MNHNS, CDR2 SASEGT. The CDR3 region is CASSRQGSSGNTIYF. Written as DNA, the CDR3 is TGTGCCAGCAGTCGACAGGGGAGCTCTGGAAACACCATATATTTT.

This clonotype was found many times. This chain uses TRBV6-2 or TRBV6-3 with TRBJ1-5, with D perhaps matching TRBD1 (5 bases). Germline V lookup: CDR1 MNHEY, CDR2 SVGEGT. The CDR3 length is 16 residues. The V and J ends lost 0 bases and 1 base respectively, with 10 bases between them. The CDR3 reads CASSYSAGWSNQPQHF. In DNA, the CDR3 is TGTGCCAGCAGTTACTCGGCAGGGTGGAGCAATCAGCCCCAGCATTTT.

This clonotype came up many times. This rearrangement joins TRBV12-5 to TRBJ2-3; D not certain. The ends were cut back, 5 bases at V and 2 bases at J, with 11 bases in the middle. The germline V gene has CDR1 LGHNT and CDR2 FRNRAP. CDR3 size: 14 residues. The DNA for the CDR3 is TGTGCTAGTGGTACACCCCTGACCACAGATACGCAGTATTTT. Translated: CASGTPLTTDTQYF.

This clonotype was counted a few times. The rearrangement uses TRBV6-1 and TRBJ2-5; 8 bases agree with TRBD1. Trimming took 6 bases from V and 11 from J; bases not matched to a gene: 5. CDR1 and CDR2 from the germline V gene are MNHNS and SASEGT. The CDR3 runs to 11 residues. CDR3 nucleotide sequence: TGTGCCAGCAGCCCCAGGGGGCGACAGTACTTC. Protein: CASSPRGRQYF.

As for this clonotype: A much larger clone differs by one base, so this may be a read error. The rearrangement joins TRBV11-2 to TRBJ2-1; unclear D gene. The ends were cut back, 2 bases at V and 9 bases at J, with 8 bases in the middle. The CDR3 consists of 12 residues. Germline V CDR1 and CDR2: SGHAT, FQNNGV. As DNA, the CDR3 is TGTGCCAGCAGCTTACTGCGTATTGAGCAGTTCTTC. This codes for CASSLLRIEQFF.

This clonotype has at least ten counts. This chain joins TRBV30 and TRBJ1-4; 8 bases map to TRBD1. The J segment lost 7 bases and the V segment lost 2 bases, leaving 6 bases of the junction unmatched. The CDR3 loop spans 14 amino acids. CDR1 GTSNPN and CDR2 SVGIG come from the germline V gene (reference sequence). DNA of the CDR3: TGTGCCTGGAGTTCCGGGACAGGATTTGAAAAACTGTTTTTT. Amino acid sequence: CAWSSGTGFEKLFF.

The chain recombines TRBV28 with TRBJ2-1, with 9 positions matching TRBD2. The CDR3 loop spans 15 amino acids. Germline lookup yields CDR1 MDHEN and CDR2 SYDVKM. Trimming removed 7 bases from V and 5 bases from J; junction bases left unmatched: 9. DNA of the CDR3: TGTGCCAGCAATAACCGACTAGCGGTTCACAATGAGCAGTTCTTC. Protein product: CASNNRLAVHNEQFF.

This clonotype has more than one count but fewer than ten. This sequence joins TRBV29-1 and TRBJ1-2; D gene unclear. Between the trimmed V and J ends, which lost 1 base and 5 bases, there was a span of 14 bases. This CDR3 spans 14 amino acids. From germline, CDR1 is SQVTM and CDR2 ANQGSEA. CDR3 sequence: CSVEASVTGYGYTF. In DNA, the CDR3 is TGCAGCGTTGAAGCAAGTGTGACGGGGTATGGCTACACCTTC.

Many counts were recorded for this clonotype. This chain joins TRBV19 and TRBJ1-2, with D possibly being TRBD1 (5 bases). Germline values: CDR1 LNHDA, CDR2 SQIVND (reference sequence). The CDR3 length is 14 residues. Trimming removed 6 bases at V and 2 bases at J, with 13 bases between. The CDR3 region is CASSRTMENYGYTF. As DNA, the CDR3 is TGTGCCAGTAGCAGGACAATGGAAAACTATGGCTACACCTTC.

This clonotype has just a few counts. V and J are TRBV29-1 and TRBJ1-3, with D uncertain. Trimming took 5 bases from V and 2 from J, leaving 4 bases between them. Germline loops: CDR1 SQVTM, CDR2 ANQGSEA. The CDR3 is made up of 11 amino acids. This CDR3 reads CSVWAGNTIYF. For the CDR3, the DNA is TGCAGCGTTTGGGCTGGAAACACCATATATTTT.

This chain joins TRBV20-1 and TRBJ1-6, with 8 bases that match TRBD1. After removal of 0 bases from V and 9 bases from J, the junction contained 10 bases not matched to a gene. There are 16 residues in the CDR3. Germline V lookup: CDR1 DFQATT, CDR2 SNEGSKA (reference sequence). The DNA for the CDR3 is TGCAGTGCTAGAGATCAGGGACAGGCGACAGGTTCACCCCTCCACTTT. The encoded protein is CSARDQGQATGSPLHF.

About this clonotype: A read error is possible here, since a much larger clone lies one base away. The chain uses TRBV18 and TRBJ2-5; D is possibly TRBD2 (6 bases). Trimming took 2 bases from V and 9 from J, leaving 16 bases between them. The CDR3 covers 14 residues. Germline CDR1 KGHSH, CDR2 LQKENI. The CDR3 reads CASSPGDSRESQYF. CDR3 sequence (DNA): TGTGCCAGCTCACCAGGGGACTCGAGGGAGTCCCAGTACTTC.

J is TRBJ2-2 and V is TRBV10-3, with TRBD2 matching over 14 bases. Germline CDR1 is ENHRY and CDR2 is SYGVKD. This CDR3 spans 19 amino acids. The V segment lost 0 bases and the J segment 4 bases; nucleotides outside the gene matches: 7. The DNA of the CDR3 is TGTGCCATCAGTGAGTCACGGGGGACTAGCGGGAGACCCACCGGGGAGCTGTTTTTT. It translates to CAISESRGTSGRPTGELFF.

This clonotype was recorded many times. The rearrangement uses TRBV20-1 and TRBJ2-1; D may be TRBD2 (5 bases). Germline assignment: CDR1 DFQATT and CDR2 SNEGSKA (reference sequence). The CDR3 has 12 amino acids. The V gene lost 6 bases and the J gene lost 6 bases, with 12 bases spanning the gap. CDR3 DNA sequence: TGCAGTGCCCCCGGGATCCTCAATGAGCAGTTCTTC. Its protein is CSAPGILNEQFF.

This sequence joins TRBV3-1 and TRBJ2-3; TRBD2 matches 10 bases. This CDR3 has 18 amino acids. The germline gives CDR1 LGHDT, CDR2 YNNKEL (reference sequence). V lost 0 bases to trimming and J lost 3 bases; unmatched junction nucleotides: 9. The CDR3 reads CASSQEGASGSRTDTQYF. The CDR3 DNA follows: TGTGCCAGCAGCCAAGAGGGGGCTAGCGGGAGTCGAACAGATACGCAGTATTTT.

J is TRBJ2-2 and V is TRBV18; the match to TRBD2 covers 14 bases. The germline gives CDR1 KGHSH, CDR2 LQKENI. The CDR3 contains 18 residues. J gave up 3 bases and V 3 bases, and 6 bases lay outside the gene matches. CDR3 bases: TGTGCCAGCTCACCGCGGACTAGCGGGAGGAGTGACACCGGGGAGCTGTTTTTT. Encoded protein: CASSPRTSGRSDTGELFF.

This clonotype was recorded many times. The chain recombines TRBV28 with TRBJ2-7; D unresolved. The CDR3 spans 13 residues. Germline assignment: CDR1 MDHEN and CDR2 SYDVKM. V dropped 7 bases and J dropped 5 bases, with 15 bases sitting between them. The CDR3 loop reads CASNWASADEQYF. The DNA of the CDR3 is TGTGCCAGCAACTGGGCGTCCGCAGACGAGCAGTACTTC.